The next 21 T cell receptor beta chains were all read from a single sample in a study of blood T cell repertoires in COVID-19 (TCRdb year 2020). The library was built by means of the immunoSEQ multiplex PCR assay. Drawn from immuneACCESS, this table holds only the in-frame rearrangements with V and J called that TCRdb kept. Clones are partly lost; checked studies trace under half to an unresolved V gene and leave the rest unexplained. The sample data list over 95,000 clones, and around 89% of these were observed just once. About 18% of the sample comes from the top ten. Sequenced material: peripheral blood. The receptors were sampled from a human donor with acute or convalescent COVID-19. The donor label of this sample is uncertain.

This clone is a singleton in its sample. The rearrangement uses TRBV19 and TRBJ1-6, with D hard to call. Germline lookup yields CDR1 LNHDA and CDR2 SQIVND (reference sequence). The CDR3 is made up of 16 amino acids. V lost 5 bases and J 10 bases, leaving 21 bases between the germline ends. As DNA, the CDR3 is TGTGCCAGTAGTCTATCTTTGGGCCAAAGAGGGTCACCCCTCCACTTT. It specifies CASSLSLGQRGSPLHF.

CDR3 amino acids: CASMVQGESGYTF. The CDR3 DNA reads TGTGCCAGCATGGTACAGGGGGAATCGGGCTACACCTTC. J is TRBJ1-2 and V is TRBV6-5, with 8 bases aligning to TRBD1. This CDR3 comprises 13 residues. Germline trimming cut 7 bases from V and 8 bases from J; bases unmatched to any gene: 9. CDR1 is MNHEY, CDR2 SVGAGI, per germline.

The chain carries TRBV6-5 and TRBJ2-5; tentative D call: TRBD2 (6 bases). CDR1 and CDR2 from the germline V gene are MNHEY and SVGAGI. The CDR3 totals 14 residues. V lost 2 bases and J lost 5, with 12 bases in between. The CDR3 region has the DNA TGTGCCAGCAGTTACGGGGGGAATGACGAGACCCAGTACTTC. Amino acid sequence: CASSYGGNDETQYF.

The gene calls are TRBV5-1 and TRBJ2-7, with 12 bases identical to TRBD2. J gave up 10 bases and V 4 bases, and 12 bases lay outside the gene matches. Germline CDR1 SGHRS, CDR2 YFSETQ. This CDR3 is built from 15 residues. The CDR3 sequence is CASSPQPSGGGDQYF. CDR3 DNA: TGCGCCAGCAGCCCGCAACCTAGCGGGGGGGGCGATCAGTACTTC. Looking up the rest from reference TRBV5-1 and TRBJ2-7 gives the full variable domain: KAGVTQTPRYLIKTRGQQVTLSCSPISGHRSVSWYQQTPGQGLQFLFEYFSETQRNKGNFPGRFSGRQFSNSRSEMNVSTLELGDSALYLCASSPQPSGGGDQYFGPGTRLTVT.

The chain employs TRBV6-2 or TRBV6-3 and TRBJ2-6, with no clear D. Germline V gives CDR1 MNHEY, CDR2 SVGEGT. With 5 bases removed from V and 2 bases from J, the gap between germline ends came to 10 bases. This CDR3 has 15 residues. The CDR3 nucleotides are TGTGCCAGCAGTCCACAGCTTCCTGGGGCCAACGTCCTGACTTTC. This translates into CASSPQLPGANVLTF.

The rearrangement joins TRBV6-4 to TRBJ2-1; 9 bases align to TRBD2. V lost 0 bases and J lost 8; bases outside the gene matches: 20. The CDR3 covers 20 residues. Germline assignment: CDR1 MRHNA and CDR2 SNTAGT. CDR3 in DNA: TGTGCCAGCAGTGACTCGAAGGGGACTAGCCGGGGGAGACGTTGCGATGAGCAGTTCTTC. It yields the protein CASSDSKGTSRGRRCDEQFF.

CDR3 sequence (DNA): TGTGCCTGGGGGGACAGTCTGAATTCACCCCTCCACTTT. This encodes CAWGDSLNSPLHF. The rearrangement joins TRBV30 to TRBJ1-6, with 7 bases fitting TRBD1. Germline values: CDR1 GTSNPN, CDR2 SVGIG (reference sequence). V was pared by 5 bases and J by 7 bases, with 5 bases of the junction left unmatched. This CDR3 is 13 amino acids long.

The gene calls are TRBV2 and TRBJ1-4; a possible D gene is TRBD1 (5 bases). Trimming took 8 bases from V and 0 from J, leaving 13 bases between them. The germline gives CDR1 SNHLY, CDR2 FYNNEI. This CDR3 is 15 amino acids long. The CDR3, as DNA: TGTGCCAGCCTAGGGACTACAGCAACTAATGAAAAACTGTTTTTT. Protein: CASLGTTATNEKLFF.

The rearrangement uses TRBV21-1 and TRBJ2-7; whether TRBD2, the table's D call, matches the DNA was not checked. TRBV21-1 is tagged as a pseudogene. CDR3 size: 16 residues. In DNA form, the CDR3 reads TGTGCCAGCAGCAAAGGTTGGGAGAAAGGTACCTACGAGCAGTACTTC. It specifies CASSKGWEKGTYEQYF.

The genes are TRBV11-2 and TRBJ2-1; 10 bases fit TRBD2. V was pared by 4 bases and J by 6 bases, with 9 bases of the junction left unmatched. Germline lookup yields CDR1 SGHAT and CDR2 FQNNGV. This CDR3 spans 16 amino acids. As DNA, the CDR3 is TGTGCCAGCAGCTCGGGACTAGCGTTCTTTTCCAATGAGCAGTTCTTC. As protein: CASSSGLAFFSNEQFF. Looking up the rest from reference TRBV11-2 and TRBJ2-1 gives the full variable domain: EAGVAQSPRYKIIEKRQSVAFWCNPISGHATLYWYQQILGQGPKLLIQFQNNGVVDDSQLPKDRFSAERLKGVDSTLKIQPAKLEDSAVYLCASSSGLAFFSNEQFFGPGTRLTVL.

The CDR3 is CASSRTGGRANTGELFF. CDR3 bases: TGTGCCAGTAGTCGGACAGGGGGGCGAGCGAACACCGGGGAGCTGTTTTTT. The chain employs TRBV19 and TRBJ2-2; the match to TRBD1 covers 10 bases. From germline, CDR1 is LNHDA and CDR2 SQIVND (reference sequence). This CDR3 region has 17 residues. The J segment lost 0 bases and the V segment lost 5 bases, leaving 6 bases of the junction unmatched.

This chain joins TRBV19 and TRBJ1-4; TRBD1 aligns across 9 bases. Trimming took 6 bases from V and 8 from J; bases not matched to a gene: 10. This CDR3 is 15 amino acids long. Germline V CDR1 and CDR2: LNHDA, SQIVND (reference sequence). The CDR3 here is CASRSLGTGKEKLFF. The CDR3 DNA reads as TGTGCCAGTAGATCTCTCGGGACAGGGAAGGAAAAACTGTTTTTT.

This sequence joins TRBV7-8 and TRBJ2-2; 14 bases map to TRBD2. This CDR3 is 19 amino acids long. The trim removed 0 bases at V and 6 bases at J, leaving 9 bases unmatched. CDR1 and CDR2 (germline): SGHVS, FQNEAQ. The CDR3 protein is CASSLAYSRLAGGPGELFF. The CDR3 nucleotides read TGTGCCAGCAGCTTAGCATACTCGCGACTAGCGGGGGGGCCCGGGGAGCTGTTTTTT.

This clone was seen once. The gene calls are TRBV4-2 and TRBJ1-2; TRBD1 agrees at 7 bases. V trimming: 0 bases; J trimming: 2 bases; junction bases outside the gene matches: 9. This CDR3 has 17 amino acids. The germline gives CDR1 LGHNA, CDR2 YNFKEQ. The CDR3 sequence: CASSQDLGTVSNYGYTF. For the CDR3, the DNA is TGTGCCAGCAGCCAAGATCTGGGGACAGTGTCGAACTATGGCTACACCTTC.

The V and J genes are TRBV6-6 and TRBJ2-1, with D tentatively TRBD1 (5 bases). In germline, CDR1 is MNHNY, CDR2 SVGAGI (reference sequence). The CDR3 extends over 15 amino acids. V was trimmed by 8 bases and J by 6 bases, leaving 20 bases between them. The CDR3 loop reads CASGIGAVGANEQFF. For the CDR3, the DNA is TGTGCCAGCGGTATAGGGGCCGTAGGGGCCAATGAGCAGTTCTTC.

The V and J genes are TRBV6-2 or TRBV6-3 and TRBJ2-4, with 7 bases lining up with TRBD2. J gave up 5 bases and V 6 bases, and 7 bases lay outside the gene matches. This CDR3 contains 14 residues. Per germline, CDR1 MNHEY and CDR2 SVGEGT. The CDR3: CASSGEGYQNIQYF. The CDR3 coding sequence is TGTGCCAGCAGCGGGGAGGGGTACCAAAACATTCAGTACTTC.

This CDR3 reads CASSFQLNTEAFF. The CDR3 coding sequence is TGTGCCAGCAGCTTCCAGTTGAACACTGAAGCTTTCTTT. This sequence joins TRBV7-2 and TRBJ1-1; no reliable D call. Trimming removed 3 bases from V and 0 bases from J, with 5 bases in between. The CDR3 sequence is 13 residues long. Germline V gives CDR1 SGHTA, CDR2 FQGNSA.

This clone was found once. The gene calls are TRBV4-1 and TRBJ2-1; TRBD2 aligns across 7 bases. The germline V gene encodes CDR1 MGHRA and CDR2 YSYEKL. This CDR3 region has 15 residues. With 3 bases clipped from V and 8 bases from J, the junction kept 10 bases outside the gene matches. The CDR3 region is CASSQEIAGVYEQFF. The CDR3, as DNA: TGCGCCAGCAGCCAGGAGATCGCGGGAGTGTATGAGCAGTTCTTC.

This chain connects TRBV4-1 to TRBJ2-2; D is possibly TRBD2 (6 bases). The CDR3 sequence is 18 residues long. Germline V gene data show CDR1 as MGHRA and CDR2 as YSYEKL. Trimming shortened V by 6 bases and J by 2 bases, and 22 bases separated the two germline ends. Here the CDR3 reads CASSPRAGPKENTGELFF. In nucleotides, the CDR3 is TGCGCCAGCAGTCCCAGAGCGGGTCCAAAAGAAAACACCGGGGAGCTGTTTTTT.

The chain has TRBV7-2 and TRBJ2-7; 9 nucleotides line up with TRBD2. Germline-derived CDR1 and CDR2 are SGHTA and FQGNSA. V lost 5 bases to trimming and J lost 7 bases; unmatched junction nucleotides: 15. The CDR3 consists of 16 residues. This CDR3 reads CASSPRSLAGSKEQYF. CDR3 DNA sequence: TGTGCCAGCAGCCCAAGGTCCCTAGCGGGATCAAAAGAGCAGTACTTC.

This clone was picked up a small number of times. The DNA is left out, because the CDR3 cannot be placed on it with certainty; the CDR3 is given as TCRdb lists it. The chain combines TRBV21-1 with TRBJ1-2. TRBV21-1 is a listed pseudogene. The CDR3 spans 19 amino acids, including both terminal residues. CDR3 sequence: CASSKYSRWAEGTTYGYTF.